This T cell receptor beta chain was identified in a study of T cell clonotyping in hematopoietic cell transplantation. On the study more broadly: Pretransplant recipient samples were taken after cytoreduction. Whole-study findings and limits: CD4 and CD8 repertoire contributions could not be separated without sorting. Graft donor and pretransplant recipient Inverse Simpson Index values predicted broader posttransplant TCR diversity.

Sequencing was performed with immunoSEQ multiplex PCR; in TCRdb, only in-frame clones are kept and a portion is missing. Here the sample spans about 18,000 clones, approximately 85% being singletons. About this clone itself: What it recognizes is unknown.

Germline loops: CDR1 SQVTM, CDR2 ANQGSEA. CDR3 size: 13 residues. Sample time point: recipient sample about 28 days before transplant, after cytoreduction. Recipients were bled about 28 days pretransplant and at posttransplant days 30, 100, 180. The input for sequencing was peripheral blood mononuclear cells, taken before stem cell transplant. The gene calls are TRBV29-1 and TRBJ2-5; 7 nucleotides agree with TRBD1. The J call could be wrong; TRBJ2-7 is a better fit for the DNA end. This TCR derives from a man aged 50 to 60 with acute myeloid leukemia. Some clones in this sample may be carry-over from other donors' samples. In DNA, the CDR3 is TGCAGCGTTGACGGGGACAGCCCCTACGAGCAGTACTTC. It yields the protein CSVDGDSPYEQYF.